This T cell receptor beta chain appears in the sequencing data of a study of multiple sclerosis patients with progressive multifocal leukoencephalopathy. Assay used: immunoSEQ multiplex PCR; TCRdb lists only in-frame clones, some missing. The table records some 30,000 clones, about 91% of them present only once. This clone was recorded once. Germline lookup yields CDR1 LNHNV and CDR2 YYDKDF (reference sequence). Unmatched junction bases numbered 3, after V lost 2 bases and J lost 5 bases. This CDR3 contains 15 residues. The time point was: before natalizumab initiation. The sequencing input was PBMCs. V is TRBV15 and J is TRBJ1-2, with TRBD1 identical over 12 bases. This receptor was taken from a human donor with multiple sclerosis. The CDR3 nucleotides read TGTGCCACCAGCAGACGGGGACAGGGGGCGTATGGCTACACCTTC. The encoded protein is CATSRRGQGAYGYTF.